One TCR beta chain is described in this entry. CDR1 is KGHSH and CDR2 is LQKENI in the germline V gene. V shed 5 bases, J shed 10 bases, and the junction held 7 bases outside the gene matches. This CDR3 has 13 amino acids. Sequencing used immunoSEQ multiplex PCR; TCRdb keeps in-frame clones, though not all of them. The sample lists tens of thousands of clones; 91% were seen once. This entry belongs to a study of T cell changes during pregnancy in multiple sclerosis. This TCR was recovered from a female donor in good health, enrolled as a control in a pregnancy study. This chain uses TRBV18 with TRBJ2-7; 11 positions match TRBD1. The source material was peripheral blood, sampled after pregnancy. CDR3 sequence reads: CASSTGTGGNQYF. CDR3 DNA sequence: TGTGCCAGCTCAACGGGGACAGGGGGGAATCAGTACTTC.